This paragraph covers one T cell receptor beta chain sequence. Its cognate antigen is unknown. The V gene lost 3 bases and the J gene lost 7 bases, with 13 bases spanning the gap. CDR1 is SQVTM and CDR2 is ANQGSEA in the germline V gene. The CDR3 extends over 12 amino acids. This sample was taken from a study of cytomegalovirus exposure and HLA in healthy donors. Findings and limits, study-wide: Follow-up analysis later connected one missense variant in DCLRE1C with trimming of TCR beta V- and J-genes.

The PCR contained 60 Vbeta and 13 Jbeta primers. The assay was immunoSEQ multiplex PCR, and TCRdb's table has in-frame clones only and misses some. This table lists around 50,000 clones. The chain is built from TRBV29-1 and TRBJ2-7; D uncertain. The clonotype comes from a middle-aged woman in good health and CMV-seronegative. The sequenced sample was PBMCs. Written as DNA, the CDR3 is TGCAGCGTTGAGGTCACCATGAGGGAGCAGTACTTC. It is translated as CSVEVTMREQYF.